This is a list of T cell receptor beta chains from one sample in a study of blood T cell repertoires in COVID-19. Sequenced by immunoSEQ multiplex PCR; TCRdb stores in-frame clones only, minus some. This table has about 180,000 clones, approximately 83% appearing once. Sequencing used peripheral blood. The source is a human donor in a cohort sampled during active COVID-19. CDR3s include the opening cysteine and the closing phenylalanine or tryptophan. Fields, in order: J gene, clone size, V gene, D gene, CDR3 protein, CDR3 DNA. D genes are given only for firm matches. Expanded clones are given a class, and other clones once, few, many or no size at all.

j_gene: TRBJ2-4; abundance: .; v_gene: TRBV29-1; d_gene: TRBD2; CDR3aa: CSVVGAGVVGNIQYF; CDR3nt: TGCAGCGTTGTCGGAGCGGGAGTGGTCGGAAACATTCAGTACTTC
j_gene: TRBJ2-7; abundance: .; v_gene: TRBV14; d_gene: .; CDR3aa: CASRDSLRFEQYF; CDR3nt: TGTGCCAGCAGGGACTCCCTCCGGTTCGAGCAGTACTTC
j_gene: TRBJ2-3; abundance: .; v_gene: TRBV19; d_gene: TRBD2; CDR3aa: CASSDLAGADTQYF; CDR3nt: TGTGCCAGTAGTGATTTAGCGGGAGCAGATACGCAGTATTTT
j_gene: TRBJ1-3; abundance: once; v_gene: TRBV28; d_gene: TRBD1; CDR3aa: CASSWDSSSGNTIYF; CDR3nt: TGTGCCAGCAGTTGGGACAGCAGCTCTGGAAACACCATATATTTT
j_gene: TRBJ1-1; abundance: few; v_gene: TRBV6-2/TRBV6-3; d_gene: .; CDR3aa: CASSPQENTEAFF; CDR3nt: TGTGCCAGCAGTCCACAGGAGAACACTGAAGCTTTCTTT
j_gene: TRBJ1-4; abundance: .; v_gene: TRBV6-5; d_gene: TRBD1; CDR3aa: CASSGQGNEKLFF; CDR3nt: TGTGCCAGCAGCGGACAGGGAAATGAAAAACTGTTTTTT
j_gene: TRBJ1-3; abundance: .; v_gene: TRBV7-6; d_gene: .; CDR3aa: CASSPSGQISGNTIYF; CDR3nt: TGTGCCAGCAGCCCCTCTGGGCAGATCTCTGGAAACACCATATATTTT
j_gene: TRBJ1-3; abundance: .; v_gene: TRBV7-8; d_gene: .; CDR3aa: CASSFPGNTIYF; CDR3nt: TGTGCCAGCAGCTTCCCGGGGAACACCATATATTTT
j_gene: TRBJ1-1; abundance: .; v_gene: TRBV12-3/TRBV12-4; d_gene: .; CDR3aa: CASSRTEAFF; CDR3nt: TGTGCCAGCAGTCGGACTGAAGCTTTCTTT
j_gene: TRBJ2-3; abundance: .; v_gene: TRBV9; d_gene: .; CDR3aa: CASSVAVTTDTQYF; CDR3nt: TGTGCCAGCAGCGTGGCGGTCACCACAGATACGCAGTATTTT
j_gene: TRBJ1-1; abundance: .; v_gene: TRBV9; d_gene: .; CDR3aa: CASSAGVGTEAFF; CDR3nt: TGTGCCAGCAGCGCAGGGGTGGGCACTGAAGCTTTCTTT
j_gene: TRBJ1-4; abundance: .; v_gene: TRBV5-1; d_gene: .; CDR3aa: CASRLTGTNEKLFF; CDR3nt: TGCGCCAGCAGGCTAACAGGGACTAATGAAAAACTGTTTTTT
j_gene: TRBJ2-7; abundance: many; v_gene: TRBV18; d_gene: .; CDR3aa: CASSPPGQKGYEQYF; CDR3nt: TGTGCCAGCTCACCACCGGGGCAGAAGGGCTACGAGCAGTACTTC